The 19 T cell receptor beta chains presented below share a single source sample, sequenced in a study of cytotoxic CD8 clonotypes in ibrutinib-treated CLL. The protocol was immunoSEQ multiplex PCR, while the TCRdb copy is restricted to in-frame clones and leaves out a portion. The table shows tens of thousands of clones, with about 68% occurring only once. The material sequenced was PBMCs, taken before ibrutinib treatment. These receptors all stem from a human donor with chronic lymphocytic leukemia.

In regard to this clone: One junction end does not reproduce the germline sequence, and a read error may be involved. The chain couples TRBV29-1 to TRBJ1-2; D gene unclear. The germline CDR1 and CDR2 sequences are SQVTM and ANQGSEA. CDR3 size: 8 residues. The CDR3, as DNA: TGCAGCGTCGAGTCAAGGGCCTTC. Protein product: CSVESRAF.

The chain employs TRBV10-3 and TRBJ2-5; 7 bases are shared with TRBD1. The J call may be faulty, since TRBJ2-7 better matches the DNA end. The CDR3 contains 15 residues. Germline CDR1 ENHRY, CDR2 SYGVKD. CDR3 protein: CAISEADRASYEQYF. The DNA of the CDR3 is TGTGCCATCAGTGAAGCCGACAGGGCCTCCTACGAGCAGTACTTC.

The chain joins TRBV21-1 to TRBJ2-5; the DNA was not used to check the table's D call, TRBD2. TRBV21-1 constitutes a pseudogene. This CDR3 has 16 residues. The CDR3 DNA reads as TGTGCCAGCAGCAACCGGACTAGCGGCGACGAAGAGACCCAGTACTTC. Protein product: CASSNRTSGDEETQYF.

The J gene is TRBJ2-7, the V gene TRBV11-3, with unresolved D. V dropped 5 bases and J dropped 2 bases, with 7 bases sitting between them. Per the germline V gene, CDR1 is SGHNT and CDR2 is YENEEA. This CDR3 has 12 amino acids. The CDR3 region is CASSSTAYEQYF. CDR3 DNA sequence: TGTGCCAGCAGCAGTACGGCCTACGAGCAGTACTTC.

The V gene is TRBV7-8, the J gene TRBJ1-1; D is undetermined. Looked up from germline, CDR1 is SGHVS and CDR2 is FQNEAQ. Trimming shortened V by 6 bases and J by 3 bases, and 8 bases separated the two germline ends. The CDR3 runs 12 residues. This CDR3 is CASSPLDTEAFF. In DNA form, the CDR3 reads TGTGCCAGCAGTCCCTTGGACACTGAAGCTTTCTTT.

V is TRBV4-1 and J is TRBJ2-7; 7 positions match TRBD1. Trimming removed 5 bases from V and 2 bases from J; junction bases left unmatched: 9. Looked up from germline, CDR1 is MGHRA and CDR2 is YSYEKL. The CDR3 is 15 amino acids. The CDR3 sequence is CASSLTRDSAYEQYF. In DNA, the CDR3 is TGCGCCAGCAGCTTGACCCGGGACAGCGCCTACGAGCAGTACTTC.

V gene TRBV7-2 combines with J gene TRBJ1-5, with TRBD1 matching 9 bases. After removal of 5 bases from V and 4 bases from J, the junction contained 3 bases not matched to a gene. CDR1 is SGHTA and CDR2 is FQGNSA in the germline V gene. The CDR3 spans 14 residues. This CDR3 reads CASSQGQGNQPQHF. DNA of the CDR3: TGTGCCAGCAGCCAGGGACAGGGAAATCAGCCCCAGCATTTT.

The chain recombines TRBV19 with TRBJ2-5, with 7 positions matching TRBD1. Losses at the gene ends were 7 bases for V and 5 bases for J; bases not matched to a gene: 7. The V gene's germline CDR1 is LNHDA and CDR2 SQIVND (reference sequence). The CDR3 has 13 residues. CDR3 DNA: TGTGCCAGTATGAAGGGGGCGATGGAGACCCAGTACTTC. Translating it yields CASMKGAMETQYF.

Only a few counts were recorded for this clone. The V call is TRBV29-1, the J call TRBJ1-1, with D tentatively TRBD1 (6 bases). The CDR3 extends over 14 amino acids. Trimming cost V 1 base and J 3 bases, with 12 bases left between them. Germline CDR1 reads SQVTM; CDR2 reads ANQGSEA. The CDR3 nucleotides are TGCAGCGTTGAAGCTGGGGGCTCGGACACTGAAGCTTTCTTT. Translating it yields CSVEAGGSDTEAFF. Based on the CDR3 plus reference TRBV29-1 and TRBJ1-1, the full variable domain is SAVISQKPSRDICQRGTSLTIQCQVDSQVTMMFWYRQQPGQSLTLIATANQGSEATYESGFVIDKFPISRPNLTFSTLTVSNMSPEDSSIYLCSVEAGGSDTEAFFGQGTRLTVV.

The CDR3 loop reads CASRIAGADTQYF. CDR3 DNA: TGTGCCAGCAGAATAGCGGGAGCAGATACGCAGTATTTT. The chain is built from TRBV5-4 and TRBJ2-3; 9 bases agree with TRBD2. V was clipped by 5 bases and J by 4 bases; unmatched bases: 2. This CDR3 is 13 amino acids long. Germline CDR1 and CDR2: SGHNT and YYREEE (reference sequence).

This clone was observed a handful of times. The rearrangement links TRBV7-3 to TRBJ2-2, with D tentatively TRBD1 (5 bases). This CDR3 region has 14 residues. CDR1 and CDR2 from the germline V gene are SGHTA and FQGTGA. Trimming took off 3 bases at V and 4 bases at J, with 9 bases between the two ends. The CDR3 loop reads CASSFQGTTGELFF. The CDR3 coding sequence is TGTGCCAGCAGCTTTCAGGGAACCACCGGGGAGCTGTTTTTT.

In nucleotides, the CDR3 is TGTGCCAGTAGTATATGGACAGCAAACACTGAAGCTTTCTTT. This encodes CASSIWTANTEAFF. The rearrangement joins TRBV19 to TRBJ1-1, with a tentative D call TRBD1 (6 bases). Trimming took 2 bases from V and 2 from J, leaving 9 bases between them. Germline assignment: CDR1 LNHDA and CDR2 SQIVND (reference sequence). The CDR3 is made up of 14 amino acids.

The V gene is TRBV19, the J gene TRBJ1-5; D may be TRBD1 (6 bases). Germline CDR1 LNHDA, CDR2 SQIVND (reference sequence). CDR3 length equals 16 residues. Trimming removed 4 bases from V and 5 bases from J, with 18 bases in between. The CDR3 here is CASSTRQGYGDQPQHF. CDR3 coding DNA: TGTGCCAGTAGTACCCGCCAGGGGTATGGGGATCAGCCCCAGCATTTT.

The rearrangement links TRBV29-1 to TRBJ2-7, with 7 bases lining up with TRBD1. After removal of 1 base from V and 0 bases from J, the junction contained 12 bases not matched to a gene. The germline V gene has CDR1 SQVTM and CDR2 ANQGSEA. This CDR3 has 17 residues. The CDR3 DNA reads as TGCAGCGTTGAAGCGAAAGGGGGCGGCCTTCACTCCTACGAGCAGTACTTC. Amino acids: CSVEAKGGGLHSYEQYF.

The chain recombines TRBV6-1 with TRBJ2-2; the D is unclear. The CDR3 is made up of 15 amino acids. Germline-derived CDR1 and CDR2 are MNHNS and SASEGT. V shed 8 bases and J shed 1 base, with 14 bases lying between them. This chain's CDR3 is CASSLYRLNTGELFF. DNA for the CDR3: TGTGCCAGCTCACTATATAGGCTGAACACCGGGGAGCTGTTTTTT.

This clone was seen a few times. The chain combines TRBV5-1 with TRBJ2-2, with D possibly being TRBD1 or TRBD2 (5 bases each). CDR1 SGHRS and CDR2 YFSETQ come from the germline V gene. The V and J ends lost 1 base and 6 bases respectively, with 13 bases between them. The CDR3 consists of 15 residues. The CDR3 reads CASSLLGTLPGELFF. The CDR3 DNA reads TGCGCCAGCAGCTTGTTAGGGACCTTACCCGGGGAGCTGTTTTTT.

The chain is built from TRBV19 and TRBJ1-2, with TRBD1 matching over 8 bases. V dropped 3 bases and J dropped 4; count of bases not matched to a gene: 7. CDR1 LNHDA and CDR2 SQIVND come from the germline V gene (reference sequence). The CDR3 covers 15 residues. CDR3 nucleotides: TGTGCCAGTAGTATCGCCCAGGGGGCGCCCTATGGCTACACCTTC. Amino acids: CASSIAQGAPYGYTF. The full variable domain, rest sourced from reference TRBV19 and TRBJ1-2, is DGGITQSPKYLFRKEGQNVTLSCEQNLNHDAMYWYRQDPGQGLRLIYYSQIVNDFQKGDIAEGYSVSREKKESFPLTVTSAQKNPTAFYLCASSIAQGAPYGYTFGSGTRLTVV.

The chain combines TRBV7-2 with TRBJ2-2, with a tentative D call TRBD2 (6 bases). The CDR3 length is 16 residues. CDR1 is SGHTA and CDR2 is FQGNSA in the germline V gene. Trimming stripped 1 base from V and 3 bases from J, with 12 bases between. The CDR3 nucleotides read TGTGCCAGCAGCTTAGGGCCGCGGGGCCACACCGGGGAGCTGTTTTTT. Translated, it gives CASSLGPRGHTGELFF.

In this sample, this clone turned up once. The chain links TRBV25-1 to TRBJ2-1, with D possibly matching TRBD2 (6 bases). Germline CDR1 is MGHDK and CDR2 is SYGVNS. Deletions cut 4 bases from V and 5 bases from J, with 15 bases between. There are 15 residues in the CDR3. The CDR3 DNA is TGTGCCAGCAGTGCCACTAGCATCGTTCACAATGAGCAGTTCTTC. Protein product: CASSATSIVHNEQFF.